This T cell receptor (beta chain) was identified in a study of blood T cell repertoires in COVID-19. Study-wide context: Samples came from the United States, Italy and Spain, spanning acute and convalescent COVID-19. Nucleic acid was either cDNA or gDNA, and it came from T cells, B-cell-depleted T cells, or PBMCs.

Authors' data handling: Amplifying reference gene primers gave estimates of nucleated cell counts. Produced via immunoSEQ multiplex PCR; TCRdb's table is partial and in-frame only. V and J calls plus clone size are reproduced from that table; the DNA served to infer D and trimming. This table has just over 150,000 clones, 65% to 90% appearing once. The CDR3 sequence is 16 residues long. V was trimmed by 0 bases and J by 0 bases, leaving 9 bases between them. CDR1 is SGHRS and CDR2 is YFSETQ in the germline V gene. Patients at the Seattle site were enrolled during active infection and followed longitudinally.

This chain joins TRBV5-1 and TRBJ2-2; D uncertain. Sequencing was carried out using peripheral blood. This clonotype was sampled from a woman aged 40-49 years with COVID-19, enrolled during active disease. CDR3 nucleotides: TGCGCCAGCAGCTTGGTTGGCAGTGCGAACACCGGGGAGCTGTTTTTT. Its protein product is CASSLVGSANTGELFF.